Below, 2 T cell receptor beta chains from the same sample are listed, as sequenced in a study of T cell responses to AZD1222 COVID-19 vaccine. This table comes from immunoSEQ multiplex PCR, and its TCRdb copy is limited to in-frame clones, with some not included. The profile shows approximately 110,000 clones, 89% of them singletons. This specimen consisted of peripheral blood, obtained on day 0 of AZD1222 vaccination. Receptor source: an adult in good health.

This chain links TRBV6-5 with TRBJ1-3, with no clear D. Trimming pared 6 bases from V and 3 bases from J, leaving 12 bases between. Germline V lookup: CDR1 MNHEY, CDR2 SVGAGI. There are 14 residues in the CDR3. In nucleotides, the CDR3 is TGTGCCAGCAGAGAGGACCCTGTTGGAAACACCATATATTTT. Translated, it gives CASREDPVGNTIYF.

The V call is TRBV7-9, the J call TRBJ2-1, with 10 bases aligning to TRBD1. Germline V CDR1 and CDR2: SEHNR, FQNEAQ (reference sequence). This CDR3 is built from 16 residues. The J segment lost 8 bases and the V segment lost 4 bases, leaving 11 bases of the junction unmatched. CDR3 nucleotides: TGTGCCAGCAGCTCATCGGACAGGGGGATGATCGATGAGCAGTTCTTC. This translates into CASSSSDRGMIDEQFF.